This T cell receptor beta chain came from a study of monozygotic twins with inflammatory bowel disease. Study-wide results and caveats: Among IBD patients, fewer clonotypes were shared with others than among healthy twins, especially with disease activity. The co-twins with IBD showed lower TCRbeta diversity (inverse Simpson) than their healthy siblings. Immunosuppressive treatment differences may have increased patient repertoire variability.

Each UMI, carrying a 6-nucleotide sample barcode, came from template switching. TCRdb reprocessed the 5' RACE reads, with one entry per CDR3 protein and no DNA. Found here are 150,000 to 200,000 distinct CDR3 sequences; the top ten clones hold 2.5% to 3%. A note on this clonotype: Its target is unknown.

CDR1 and CDR2 (germline): KGHSH, LQKENI. This CDR3 is 16 amino acids long. The chain carries TRBV18 and TRBJ2-7; TCRdb returns TRBD2, unconfirmable since there is no DNA. The specimen sequenced was blood. The clonotype was recovered from a human donor with ulcerative colitis or Crohn's disease, or a healthy co-twin of an affected twin (not recorded which). CDR3 protein: CASSPLPGLGDYEQYF.